Below are 19 T cell receptor beta chains sequenced from a single sample in a study of T-cell memory formation after mild COVID-19. TCRdb itself ran the 5' RACE reads through MiXCR, one entry per CDR3 protein. The sample includes fewer than 650,000 distinct CDR3 sequences, roughly 21% of them seen just once. The specimen was PBMCs or a T cell subset sorted from them (not recorded which). Source of these receptors: an adult woman who had mild COVID-19 (a few samples of this study predate the infection). Cell type and time point are not known.

The chain employs TRBV14 and TRBJ2-5; D perhaps matches TRBD2 (7 bases). The germline V gene has CDR1 SGHDN and CDR2 FVKESK. CDR3 length equals 15 residues. V lost 8 bases to trimming and J lost 6 bases, with 22 bases between them. This CDR3 is CASSPGRGAAKTQYF. The CDR3, as DNA: TGTGCCAGCTCCCCAGGGAGGGGGGCGGCGAAGACCCAGTACTTC.

This clonotype has a handful of counts. This chain connects TRBV20-1 to TRBJ1-5; 10 nucleotides line up with TRBD1. Germline V gives CDR1 DFQATT, CDR2 SNEGSKA (reference sequence). The CDR3 runs 16 residues. The J segment lost 3 bases and the V segment lost 0 bases, leaving 5 bases of the junction unmatched. The CDR3 protein is CSARDRTGGFNQPQHF. For the CDR3, the DNA is TGCAGTGCTAGAGATCGGACAGGGGGTTTCAATCAGCCCCAGCATTTT.

This CDR3 is CASSQDRSGANVLTF. In nucleotides, the CDR3 is TGTGCCAGCAGCCAGGACAGATCCGGGGCCAACGTCCTGACTTTC. J is TRBJ2-6 and V is TRBV4-2; tentative D call: TRBD1 (6 bases). The CDR3 runs to 15 residues. The ends were cut back, 3 bases at V and 4 bases at J, with 10 bases in the middle. CDR1 LGHNA and CDR2 YNFKEQ come from the germline V gene.

V is TRBV24-1 and J is TRBJ1-2; D is possibly TRBD1 (6 bases). Germline CDR1 and CDR2: KGHDR and SFDVKD. This CDR3 has 15 residues. V dropped 5 bases and J dropped 2 bases, with 14 bases sitting between them. The CDR3 loop is CATSVRVGGNYGYTF. CDR3 nucleotide sequence: TGTGCCACCAGTGTCCGCGTAGGGGGGAACTATGGCTACACCTTC.

This clonotype was detected only a few times. V and J are TRBV4-1 and TRBJ2-7, with TRBD2 matching over 7 bases. Germline V lookup: CDR1 MGHRA, CDR2 YSYEKL. The CDR3 sequence is 14 residues long. V was pared by 5 bases and J by 4 bases, with 8 bases of the junction left unmatched. The CDR3, as DNA: TGCGCCAGCAGCAGGGCGGGAGAAGGGTACGAGCAGTACTTC. Its translation: CASSRAGEGYEQYF.

The rearrangement links TRBV19 to TRBJ2-7; D may match TRBD1 or TRBD2 (6 bases each). The germline CDR1 and CDR2 sequences are LNHDA and SQIVND (reference sequence). This CDR3 has 14 amino acids. Trimming stripped 5 bases from V and 3 bases from J, with 14 bases between. As DNA, the CDR3 is TGTGCCAGTAGTCTCCGGAGGGGGAGCTACGAGCAGTACTTC. Translating it yields CASSLRRGSYEQYF.

This clonotype was counted many times. This rearrangement joins TRBV20-1 to TRBJ2-1; tentatively, D is TRBD1 or TRBD2 (5 bases each). Germline loops: CDR1 DFQATT, CDR2 SNEGSKA (reference sequence). V lost 5 bases and J 12 bases, leaving 14 bases between the germline ends. The CDR3 length is 11 residues. The CDR3: CSAQSPGRQFF. For the CDR3, the DNA is TGCAGTGCTCAATCCCCGGGACGGCAGTTCTTC.

This clonotype has only a few counts. The chain couples TRBV20-1 to TRBJ2-1; 8 bases line up with TRBD2. V trimming: 3 bases; J trimming: 8 bases; junction bases outside the gene matches: 6. Germline loops: CDR1 DFQATT, CDR2 SNEGSKA (reference sequence). The CDR3 covers 13 residues. The CDR3 is CSASGRANYEQFF. DNA for the CDR3: TGCAGTGCTAGCGGGAGGGCCAATTATGAGCAGTTCTTC.

This clonotype occurred once. The rearrangement joins TRBV4-2 to TRBJ2-7; D may be TRBD2 (6 bases). The CDR3 length is 16 residues. Trimming pared 0 bases from V and 7 bases from J, leaving 19 bases between. Germline values: CDR1 LGHNA, CDR2 YNFKEQ. The CDR3 region has the DNA TGTGCCAGCAGCCAAGATACAACGGGGGATCCCCGGGAGCAGTACTTC. Translating gives CASSQDTTGDPREQYF.

This clonotype was counted many times. The chain couples TRBV14 to TRBJ1-3; the D gene is possibly TRBD1 (5 bases). V gave up 1 base and J gave up 3 bases, with 10 bases separating them. CDR1 and CDR2 from the germline V gene are SGHDN and FVKESK. CDR3 length: 15 amino acids. This CDR3 is CASSQAGRGGNTIYF. CDR3 nucleotide sequence: TGTGCCAGCAGCCAAGCAGGGAGGGGTGGAAACACCATATATTTT.

This clonotype was observed once. The chain links TRBV12-3 or TRBV12-4 to TRBJ1-5; D gene uncertain. The V end was cut by 7 bases, the J end by 5 bases, with 12 bases between. This CDR3 spans 13 amino acids. The CDR3 DNA reads as TGTGCCAGCACTCCGCGGAGGGATCAGCCCCAGCATTTT. Protein product: CASTPRRDQPQHF.

The chain has TRBV12-3 or TRBV12-4 and TRBJ2-6; 7 positions match TRBD1. The CDR3 covers 18 residues. The V and J ends lost 5 bases and 0 bases, in that order; junction bases with no gene match: 10. The CDR3 loop is CASSPQSGGSSGANVLTF. The DNA for the CDR3 is TGTGCCAGCAGTCCCCAGTCAGGGGGAAGCTCTGGGGCCAACGTCCTGACTTTC.

This CDR3 is CASARELNTEAFF. In DNA, the CDR3 is TGTGCCAGCGCCCGGGAGCTGAACACTGAAGCTTTCTTT. This chain links TRBV11-3 with TRBJ1-1, with D uncertain. The germline V and J ends were trimmed by 8 bases and 0 bases, with 10 bases remaining between them. Germline V gene data show CDR1 as SGHNT and CDR2 as YENEEA. This CDR3 has 13 amino acids.

J is TRBJ2-7 and V is TRBV30; TRBD1 aligns across 9 bases. J lost 4 bases, V lost 2 bases, and 12 bases had no gene match. Germline-derived CDR1 and CDR2 are GTSNPN and SVGIG (reference sequence). The CDR3 has 16 amino acids. CDR3 coding DNA: TGTGCCTGGAGTCCTCTTCCGGGACAGGGACTATACGAGCAGTACTTC. Translating it yields CAWSPLPGQGLYEQYF.

V and J are TRBV7-9 and TRBJ2-4, with D hard to call. The germline V and J ends were trimmed by 5 bases and 6 bases, with 8 bases remaining between them. The CDR3 runs 12 residues. The germline CDR1 and CDR2 sequences are SEHNR and FQNEAQ (reference sequence). Here the CDR3 DNA reads TGTGCCAGCAGCCGCCACGGAAACATTCAGTACTTC. This gives the protein CASSRHGNIQYF.

There are a few counts of this clonotype. The V call is TRBV12-3 or TRBV12-4, the J call TRBJ2-2; D might be TRBD2 (6 bases). The CDR3 runs 12 residues. V shed 7 bases and J shed 7 bases, with 10 bases lying between them. The CDR3 region is CASIYGGGELFF. In nucleotides, the CDR3 is TGTGCCAGCATATACGGGGGCGGGGAGCTGTTTTTT.

This chain uses TRBV2 with TRBJ2-3; D not certain. The germline CDR1 and CDR2 sequences are SNHLY and FYNNEI. V lost 8 bases and J 4 bases, leaving 16 bases between the germline ends. This CDR3 is 14 amino acids long. In DNA form, the CDR3 reads TGTGCCAGCCTCGGAACGAGAGGCGCAGATACGCAGTATTTT. This codes for CASLGTRGADTQYF.

The rearrangement links TRBV5-5 to TRBJ2-5; the match to TRBD2 covers 10 bases. With 4 bases clipped from V and 3 bases from J, the junction kept 12 bases outside the gene matches. CDR3 size: 17 residues. Germline-derived CDR1 and CDR2 are SGHKS and YYEKEE (reference sequence). The CDR3 here is CASSPRGPGTSEETQYF. Written as DNA, the CDR3 is TGTGCCAGCAGCCCCCGGGGACCGGGGACTAGCGAAGAGACCCAGTACTTC.

This clonotype was seen more than once but under ten times. V gene TRBV14 combines with J gene TRBJ2-7; a weak D match, TRBD1 (5 bases). Germline loops: CDR1 SGHDN, CDR2 FVKESK. V lost 1 base, J lost 3 bases, and 13 bases lay in between. The CDR3 sequence is 15 residues long. CDR3 bases: TGTGCCAGCAGCCAAGGGACAAGAAGACACTACGAGCAGTACTTC. It translates to CASSQGTRRHYEQYF.